Listed below are T cell receptor beta chains from one sample, sequenced in a study of blood T cell repertoires in COVID-19. The protocol was immunoSEQ multiplex PCR, while the TCRdb copy is restricted to in-frame clones and leaves out a portion. The sample holds around 64,000 clones; roughly 70% are singletons and the top ten take approximately 50%. Sample: PBMCs or T cells enriched from blood (not recorded which). These receptors came from a woman in her sixties or seventies who had been exposed to COVID-19. Each CDR3 is given with its conserved first and last residue. The D gene is left open where the match is weak. Size tells how often a clone was seen (once, few, many) or the class of an expanded clone, and some rows leave it out.

clone size	V gene	J gene	D gene	CDR3 DNA	CDR3 protein
-	TRBV2	TRBJ1-5	TRBD1	TGTGCCAGCAGGGGGGGCCCAGGGGGGTCTCAGCCCCAGCATTTT	CASRGGPGGSQPQHF
-	TRBV7-6	TRBJ1-4	-	TGTGCCAGCAGCTTAGCAGGGGGACGTGAAAAACTGTTTTTT	CASSLAGGREKLFF
-	TRBV30	TRBJ2-3	-	TGTGCCTGGAGTGGAACGGGGGGCACAGATACGCAGTATTTT	CAWSGTGGTDTQYF
-	TRBV28	TRBJ1-5	TRBD1	TGTGCCAGCAGTTTAATAGGACAGGGGAATCAGCCCCAGCATTTT	CASSLIGQGNQPQHF
-	TRBV2	TRBJ1-2	TRBD1	TGTGCCAGCAGTGAAGGGACAGGTCACTATGGCTACACCTTC	CASSEGTGHYGYTF
-	TRBV19	TRBJ1-2	-	TGTGCCAGTAGTATAGGGGGACAAGGCTACACCTTC	CASSIGGQGYTF
-	TRBV19	TRBJ2-3	TRBD2	TGTGCCAGTACCCTTAGCGGGAGGGACACAGATACGCAGTATTTT	CASTLSGRDTDTQYF
few	TRBV9	TRBJ2-1	TRBD1	TGTGCCAGCAGCGTAGGCGCGGGACAGGACAATGAGCAGTTCTTC	CASSVGAGQDNEQFF
-	TRBV30	TRBJ2-7	-	TGTGCCTGGAGTGTGAAAGCGTCCTACGAGCAGTACTTC	CAWSVKASYEQYF
-	TRBV5-6	TRBJ2-6	TRBD1	TGTGCCAGCAGCTTAGGGGGCTATGGGGCCAACGTCCTGACTTTC	CASSLGGYGANVLTF
-	TRBV28	TRBJ1-4	TRBD1	TGTGCCAGCAGTAAAACCGGGACAGGGGATGAAAAACTGTTTTTT	CASSKTGTGDEKLFF
-	TRBV28	TRBJ2-3	-	TGTGCCAGCAGTGGAGGGGCCACAAGCACAGATACGCAGTATTTT	CASSGGATSTDTQYF
-	TRBV7-9	TRBJ1-1	-	TGTGCCAGCAACTCCGGGAGCGCGAACACTGAAGCTTTCTTT	CASNSGSANTEAFF
-	TRBV3-1/TRBV3-2	TRBJ1-5	-	TGTGCCAGCAGCCAATCAACTCGGTTTCAGCCCCAGCATTTT	CASSQSTRFQPQHF
-	TRBV6-2/TRBV6-3	TRBJ2-5	-	TGTGCCAGCAGTTACTCTGTGAGGGGGACCCCAACGACCCAGTACTTC	CASSYSVRGTPTTQYF
-	TRBV29-1	TRBJ1-1	-	TGCAGCGTTGAAGATGGGGGGGTAAGGGAAGCTTTCTTT	CSVEDGGVREAFF
few	TRBV6-6	TRBJ1-5	TRBD1	TGTGCCAGCAGTTGGGGACAGAATCAGCCCCAGCATTTT	CASSWGQNQPQHF
-	TRBV30	TRBJ1-2	TRBD1	TGTGCCTGGAGTTCGCCGGGGACAGCTTATGGCTACACCTTC	CAWSSPGTAYGYTF
-	TRBV15	TRBJ2-1	TRBD2	TGTGCCACCAGCAGACCACTAGCGGGAGTGGGTTACAATGAGCAGTTCTTC	CATSRPLAGVGYNEQFF
-	TRBV7-3	TRBJ1-1	-	TGTGCCAGCAGCTTAGTCAAGAACACTGAAGCTTTCTTT	CASSLVKNTEAFF
few	TRBV27	TRBJ1-2	-	TGTGCCAGCAAGAGTGTTAACTATGGCTACACCTTC	CASKSVNYGYTF
-	TRBV7-2	TRBJ1-1	-	TGTGCCAGCAGCTCTATCCGTCCTGAAGCTTTCTTT	CASSSIRPEAFF
-	TRBV4-1	TRBJ1-3	-	TGCGCCAGCAGCTCAAACCCTCGGACAGATGGAAACACCATATATTTT	CASSSNPRTDGNTIYF
few	TRBV5-1	TRBJ2-2	-	TGCGCCAGCAGCTCCCGGGGCACCGGGGAGCTGTTTTTT	CASSSRGTGELFF
-	TRBV19	TRBJ1-2	TRBD1	TGTGCCAGCCAGCCGGGACAGGGGATTTCTTCGGGCGGCTACACCTTC	CASQPGQGISSGGYTF
once	TRBV4-3	TRBJ2-1	-	TGCGCCAGCAGTCTTAGCAGCAGCTCCTACAATGAGCAGTTCTTC	CASSLSSSSYNEQFF
-	TRBV4-2	TRBJ2-2	-	TGTGCCAGCAGAGAATTCGTGAGGGACGGGGAGCTGTTTTTT	CASREFVRDGELFF
-	TRBV9	TRBJ2-3	TRBD2	TGTGCCAGCAGTACTAGCGGGGCTAGCACAGATACGCAGTATTTT	CASSTSGASTDTQYF
many	TRBV9	TRBJ2-7	TRBD2	TGTGCCAGCAGCGTATCGTCGGGAGGGCCTTTTTACGAGCAGTACTTC	CASSVSSGGPFYEQYF
-	TRBV30	TRBJ1-1	-	TGTGCCTGGACACATCCCCCTCGGGGCACTGAAGCTTTCTTT	CAWTHPPRGTEAFF
-	TRBV28	TRBJ1-4	-	TGTGCCAGCAACCAACGTCGAGGATTGCAGGGGTGGGAAAAACTGTTTTTT	CASNQRRGLQGWEKLFF
-	TRBV27	TRBJ1-3	-	TGTGCCAGCAGTTTAAGAGAGGGAAACACCATATATTTT	CASSLREGNTIYF
-	TRBV27	TRBJ1-5	-	TGTGCCAGCAGTTTATCCGGTAGCAATCAGCCCCAGCATTTT	CASSLSGSNQPQHF
-	TRBV5-1	TRBJ2-7	TRBD1	TGCGCCAGCAGCTCGACAGGGTACGAGCAGTACTTC	CASSSTGYEQYF
-	TRBV11-2	TRBJ1-2	-	TGTGCCAGCAGCTTAGACTGGACAGAAGGCTACACCTTC	CASSLDWTEGYTF
-	TRBV29-1	TRBJ2-1	TRBD2	TGCAGCGTTGGTCGTTCGCTAGCGGGCTCCAATCTCCTTTACAATGAGCAGTTCTTC	CSVGRSLAGSNLLYNEQFF
-	TRBV15	TRBJ1-1	-	TGTGCCACCAGCAGGGGCTTCGACACTGAAGCTTTCTTT	CATSRGFDTEAFF
-	TRBV3-1/TRBV3-2	TRBJ2-3	-	TGTGCCAGCAGCCAAATAACGGGGGATACGCAGTATTTT	CASSQITGDTQYF
-	TRBV5-1	TRBJ2-2	-	TGCGCCAGCAGCCCGGAGGGAAGGGGAACCGGGGAGCTGTTTTTT	CASSPEGRGTGELFF